The 3 T cell receptor beta chains below were found in one sample sequenced in a study of T cells in localized non-small cell lung cancer. Profiling relied on immunoSEQ multiplex PCR, and the TCRdb table lists in-frame clones only, not all of them. Of around 130,000 clones in the sample, more than 80% were seen once. The input for sequencing was peripheral blood, taken before any cancer treatment. The receptors come from a female donor older than 55 with stage I lung adenocarcinoma.

This chain links TRBV5-4 with TRBJ2-5; D gene unclear. The CDR3 loop spans 13 amino acids. V was clipped by 0 bases and J by 2 bases, with 5 bases between them. Germline assignment: CDR1 SGHNT and CDR2 YYREEE (reference sequence). The DNA for the CDR3 is TGTGCCAGCAGCTTGGAGTTACAAGAGACCCAGTACTTC. It yields the protein CASSLELQETQYF.

The gene calls are TRBV6-6 and TRBJ2-5, with 13 bases fitting TRBD2. Germline loops: CDR1 MNHNY, CDR2 SVGAGI (reference sequence). The CDR3 spans 16 residues. Losses at the gene ends were 2 bases for V and 2 bases for J; bases not matched to a gene: 2. CDR3 sequence reads: CASSYPTSGGQETQYF. The CDR3 nucleotides read TGTGCCAGCAGTTACCCGACTAGCGGGGGGCAAGAGACCCAGTACTTC.

This chain connects TRBV11-2 to TRBJ2-3; D is possibly TRBD2 (6 bases). The CDR3 loop spans 14 amino acids. Trimming took 5 bases from V and 11 from J, leaving 20 bases between them. From germline, CDR1 is SGHAT and CDR2 FQNNGV. Here the CDR3 reads CASSRLGDSHVQYF. Written as DNA, the CDR3 is TGTGCCAGCAGCCGGCTGGGGGACTCCCATGTGCAGTATTTT.